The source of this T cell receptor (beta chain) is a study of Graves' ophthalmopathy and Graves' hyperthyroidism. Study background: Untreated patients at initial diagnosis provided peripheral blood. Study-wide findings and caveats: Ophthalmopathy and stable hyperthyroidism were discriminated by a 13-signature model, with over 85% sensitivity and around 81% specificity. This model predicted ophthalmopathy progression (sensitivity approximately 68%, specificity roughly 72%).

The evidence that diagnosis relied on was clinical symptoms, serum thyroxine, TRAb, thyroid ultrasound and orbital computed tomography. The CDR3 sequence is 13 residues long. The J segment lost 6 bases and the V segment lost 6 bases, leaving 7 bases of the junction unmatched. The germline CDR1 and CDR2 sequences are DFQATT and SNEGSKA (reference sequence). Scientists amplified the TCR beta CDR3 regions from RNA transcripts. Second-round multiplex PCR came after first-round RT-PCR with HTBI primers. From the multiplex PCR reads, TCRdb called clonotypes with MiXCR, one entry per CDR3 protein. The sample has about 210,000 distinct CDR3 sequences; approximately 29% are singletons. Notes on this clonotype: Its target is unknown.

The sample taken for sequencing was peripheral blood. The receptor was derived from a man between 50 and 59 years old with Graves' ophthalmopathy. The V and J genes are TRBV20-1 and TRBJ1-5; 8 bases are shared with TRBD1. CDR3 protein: CSAQGDESQPQHF. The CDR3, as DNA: TGCAGTGCACAGGGGGACGAGTCTCAGCCCCAGCATTTT.